This T cell receptor beta chain was profiled in a study of OX40 agonist ivuxolimab in advanced cancers. CDR1 is SGHRS and CDR2 is YFSETQ in the germline V gene. Trimming removed 4 bases at V and 0 bases at J, with 17 bases between. The CDR3 sequence is 17 residues long. Sequencing used immunoSEQ multiplex PCR; TCRdb keeps in-frame clones, though not all of them. This sample carries 69,000 or so clones, more than 70% of them seen once, and the ten largest clones take approximately 0.6%. Prior autoimmune disease or systemic immunosuppression barred patients. The sequence was collected from an adult with an advanced solid tumor such as melanoma, head and neck, liver or kidney cancer. This chain connects TRBV5-1 to TRBJ2-1, with D perhaps assigned TRBD1 or TRBD2 (7 bases each). Material: CD4+ or CD8+ T cells sorted from blood, obtained in a trial of the OX40 agonist ivuxolimab. The CDR3 loop is CASSPRGGPSSYNEQFF. The CDR3 bases are TGCGCCAGCAGCCCCAGGGGGGGCCCCAGCTCCTACAATGAGCAGTTCTTC.